This T cell receptor beta chain was identified during a study of tumor and adjacent non-tumor tissue in lung cancer (dated by TCRdb to 2017 to 2018). Concerning the study at large: By cancer type, the cohort comprised some 13 adenocarcinoma patients, 2 squamous cell carcinoma patients and 1 small cell lung cancer patient. Ages among the 15 or so patients ranged from about 31 to 80 years, there were roughly ten men and 5 women, and disease was at TNM stage I to III. Sequencing produced some 130,000,000 productive TCRbeta reads in total, an average of approximately 4.5 million reads per sample. The study compared bulk TCRbeta repertoires from lung tumor tissue and matched distant non-tumor lung tissue of approximately 14 lung cancer patients. For each patient, one tumor sample and one normal lung sample were taken, giving roughly 30 paired specimens that underwent TCRbeta CDR3 sequencing. Paper-wide results and their limitations: Peripheral blood was not sequenced, so blood TCRbeta repertoires were not examined in the lung cancer patients of the study. Only roughly 16 patients were included in the cohort, and the need for larger samples and more detailed clinical data was noted by the authors. Tumor tissue showed significantly greater TCR diversity (inverse Simpson) than normal lung tissue (about 400 vs 180, P = 0.0075, Mann-Whitney U test). Younger patients had significantly higher TCR diversity, and higher tumor TCR diversity was associated with shorter overall and disease-free survival. In normal lung, the top 100 clones accounted for a significantly larger cumulative share of the repertoire than in tumor tissue. Neither the sequencing platform nor unique molecular identifiers are mentioned in the methods.

The protocol used for the library was multiplex PCR. The listed sequencing device is Illumina HiSeq 2500. TCRbeta libraries were built by three rounds of nested PCR using primers (Table S4), following protocols modified from ARM-PCR. Before sequencing, PCR products of 200-500 bp were cut from the gel and purified using the QIAquick gel extraction kit. In the source study's methods: Reads were cleaned using Trimmomatic, were merged into complete CDR3 sequences using FLASH, and were assigned to V(D)J germline segments using MiTCR. Clonal diversity was calculated as the inverse Simpson's index using VDJtools. A read counted as productive if the sequence was in-frame and lacked a premature stop codon. The public reads were run again by TCRdb, first through fastp at Q25 and then through MiXCR, and only productive beta chains were kept. Entries that share a CDR3 protein sequence are merged under the most common genes and DNA. The V and J calls were determined by TCRdb, not by the authors. In this sample the table shows 71,000 or so distinct CDR3 sequences, roughly 80% of which occur a single time. The biggest ten clones account for about 14% of the sample.

The CDR3 holds 16 amino acids from the cysteine to the phenylalanine. CDR3 DNA only is kept here, 48 bases in frame from base 1. The germline V gene sets CDR1 to MNHEY and CDR2 to SVGAGI. Bulk unsorted tissue served as the source for RNA extraction, and RNA quality was assessed using a NanoDrop ND-1000 and an Agilent 2100. The donors were newly diagnosed lung cancer patients admitted for thoracic surgery in China from August to November 2014 who had not received prior chemotherapy. Anyone who had undergone radiotherapy or chemotherapy before, or who had another cancer at the same time, was left out of the study. Pieces of surgical tissue measuring about 1-2.2 cm3 were kept in RNAlater solution and stored at -80 degrees C until use. A remark on this clonotype: The clone's antigen remains unknown. At one of its ends the junction is not consistent with the germline gene, which may arise from a read error.

This clonotype was obtained from a woman aged 45-65 years with non-small cell lung cancer. This chain joins TRBV6-5 to TRBJ2-7; the D gene is perhaps TRBD1 or TRBD2, as each covers 5 bases. Sequencing was done on a sample of lung tumor tissue. The sequence in DNA is TGTGTCAGCAGCGGCCGGATTACAGGCGTCGCCTACGAGCAGTACTTC. This is translated as CVSSGRITGVAYEQYF.